This TCR beta chain was captured in a study of neurological immune-mediated disorders. This clonotype was seen ten or more times. Per the germline V gene, CDR1 is DFQATT and CDR2 is SNEGSKA (reference sequence). V was cut by 4 bases and J by 1 base, with 10 bases left in between. The CDR3 has 13 amino acids. A single record per CDR3 protein comes from TCRdb applying MiXCR to the 5' RACE reads. Among just over 30,000 distinct CDR3 sequences, 4.5% to 7% were seen once, and the ten largest hold approximately 2%. Source material: CD4+ T cells from blood. The receptor comes from a woman aged 50 to 60 in good health. V gene TRBV20-1 combines with J gene TRBJ1-1; D unclear. The CDR3 reads CSANLRPNTEAFF. The CDR3 DNA reads TGCAGTGCTAATCTGCGCCCGAACACTGAAGCTTTCTTT.